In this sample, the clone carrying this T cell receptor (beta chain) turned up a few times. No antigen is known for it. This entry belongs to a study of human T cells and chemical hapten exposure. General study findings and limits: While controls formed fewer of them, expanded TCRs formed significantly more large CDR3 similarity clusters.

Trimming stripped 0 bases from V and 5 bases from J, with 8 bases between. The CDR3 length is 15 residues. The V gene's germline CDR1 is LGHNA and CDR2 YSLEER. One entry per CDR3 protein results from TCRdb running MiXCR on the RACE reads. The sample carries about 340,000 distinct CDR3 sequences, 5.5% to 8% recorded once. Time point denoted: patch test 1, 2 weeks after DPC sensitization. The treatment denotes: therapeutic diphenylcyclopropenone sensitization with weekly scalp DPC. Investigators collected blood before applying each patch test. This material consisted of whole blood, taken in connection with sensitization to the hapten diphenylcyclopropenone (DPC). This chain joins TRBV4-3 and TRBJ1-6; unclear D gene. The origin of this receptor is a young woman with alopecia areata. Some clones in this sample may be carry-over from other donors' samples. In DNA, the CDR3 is TGCGCCAGCAGCCAAGACTACACGAATAATTCACCCCTCCACTTT. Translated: CASSQDYTNNSPLHF.